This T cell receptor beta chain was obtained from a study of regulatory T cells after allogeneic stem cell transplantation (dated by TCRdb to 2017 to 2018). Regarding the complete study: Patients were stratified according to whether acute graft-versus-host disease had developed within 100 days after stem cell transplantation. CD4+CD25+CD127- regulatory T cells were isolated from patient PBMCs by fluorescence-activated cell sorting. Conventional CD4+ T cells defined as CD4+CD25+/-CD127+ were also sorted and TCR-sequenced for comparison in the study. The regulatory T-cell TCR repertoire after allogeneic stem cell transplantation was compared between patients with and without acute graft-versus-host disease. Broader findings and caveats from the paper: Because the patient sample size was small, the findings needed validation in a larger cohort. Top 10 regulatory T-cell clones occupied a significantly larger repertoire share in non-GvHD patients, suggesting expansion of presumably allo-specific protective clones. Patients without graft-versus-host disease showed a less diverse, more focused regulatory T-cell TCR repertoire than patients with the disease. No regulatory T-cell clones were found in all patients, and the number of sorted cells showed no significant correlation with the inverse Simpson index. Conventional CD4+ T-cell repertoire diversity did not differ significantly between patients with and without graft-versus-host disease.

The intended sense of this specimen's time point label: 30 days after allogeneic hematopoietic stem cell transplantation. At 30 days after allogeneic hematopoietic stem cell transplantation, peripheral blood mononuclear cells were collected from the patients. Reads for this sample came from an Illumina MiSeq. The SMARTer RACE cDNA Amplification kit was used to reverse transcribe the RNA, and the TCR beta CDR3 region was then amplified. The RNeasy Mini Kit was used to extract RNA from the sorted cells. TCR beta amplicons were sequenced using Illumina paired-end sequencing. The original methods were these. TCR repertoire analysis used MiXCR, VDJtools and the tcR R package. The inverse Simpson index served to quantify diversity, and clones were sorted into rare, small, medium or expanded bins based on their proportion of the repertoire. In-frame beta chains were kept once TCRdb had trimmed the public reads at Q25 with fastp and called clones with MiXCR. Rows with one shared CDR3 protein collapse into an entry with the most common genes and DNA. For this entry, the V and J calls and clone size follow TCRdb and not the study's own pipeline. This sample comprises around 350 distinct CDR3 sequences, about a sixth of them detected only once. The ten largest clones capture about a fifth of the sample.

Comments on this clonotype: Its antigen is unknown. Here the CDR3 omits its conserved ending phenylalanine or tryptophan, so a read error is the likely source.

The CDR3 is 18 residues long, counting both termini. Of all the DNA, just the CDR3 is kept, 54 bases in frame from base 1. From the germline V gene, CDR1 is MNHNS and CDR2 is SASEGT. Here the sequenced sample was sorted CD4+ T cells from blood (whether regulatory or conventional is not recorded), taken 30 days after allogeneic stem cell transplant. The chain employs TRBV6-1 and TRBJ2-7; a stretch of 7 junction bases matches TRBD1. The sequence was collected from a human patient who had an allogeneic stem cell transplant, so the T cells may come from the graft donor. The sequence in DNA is TGTGCCAGTAGTGTCGGAAGTCGACAGGGACACCATGTCTACGAGCAGTACCTC. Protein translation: CASSVGSRQGHHVYEQYL.